The 25 T cell receptor beta chains below come from one sample, sequenced in a study of blood T cell repertoires in COVID-19. The assay was immunoSEQ multiplex PCR, and TCRdb's table has in-frame clones only and misses some. The sample shows 240,000 or so clones, around 87% of them seen only once. Sample: peripheral blood. Receptor source: a woman in her sixties or seventies with active or convalescent COVID-19.

The chain is built from TRBV18 and TRBJ2-5, with D perhaps matching TRBD2 (5 bases). Trimming shortened V by 0 bases and J by 5 bases, and 7 bases separated the two germline ends. The CDR3 runs 13 residues. Germline V gene sequence: CDR1 KGHSH, CDR2 LQKENI. CDR3 coding DNA: TGTGCCAGCTCACCACCTGGACTCGAGACCCAGTACTTC. Translation: CASSPPGLETQYF.

V is TRBV5-4 and J is TRBJ2-5; 13 bases are a match to TRBD2. The CDR3 consists of 15 residues. Losses at the gene ends were 4 bases for V and 3 bases for J; bases not matched to a gene: 3. Per the germline V gene, CDR1 is SGHNT and CDR2 is YYREEE (reference sequence). Written as DNA, the CDR3 is TGTGCCAGCAGCGGACTAGCGGGGGTAGAAGAGACCCAGTACTTC. Translated: CASSGLAGVEETQYF.

This sequence joins TRBV5-6 and TRBJ1-2, with D maybe TRBD1 (6 bases). This CDR3 contains 14 residues. V lost 2 bases and J lost 5, with 13 bases in between. Germline CDR1 and CDR2: SGHDT and YYEEEE. DNA for the CDR3: TGTGCCAGCAGCTTACAGGGTAGTCAATATGGCTACACCTTC. The encoded protein is CASSLQGSQYGYTF.

As concerns this clone: In the same sample, other DNA sequences code for this CDR3. The chain has TRBV19 and TRBJ1-5; perhaps TRBD1 as D (5 bases). Germline CDR1 reads LNHDA; CDR2 reads SQIVND (reference sequence). The CDR3 covers 15 residues. With 3 bases removed from V and 1 base from J, the gap between germline ends came to 10 bases. The CDR3 nucleotides read TGTGCCAGTAGTATCGGCGGGGGGAGCAATCAGCCCCAGCATTTT. Translation: CASSIGGGSNQPQHF.

The gene calls are TRBV4-1 and TRBJ2-3; possibly TRBD2 for D (7 bases). Trimming removed 0 bases at V and 3 bases at J, with 16 bases between. The V gene's germline CDR1 is MGHRA and CDR2 YSYEKL. This CDR3 region has 17 residues. CDR3 amino acids: CASSQEPEGGVTDTQYF. The CDR3 coding sequence is TGCGCCAGCAGCCAAGAGCCCGAGGGGGGGGTTACAGATACGCAGTATTTT.

The chain couples TRBV7-2 to TRBJ1-5, with no clear D. This CDR3 has 16 amino acids. Trimming removed 1 base at V and 6 bases at J, with 16 bases between. Germline values: CDR1 SGHTA, CDR2 FQGNSA. CDR3 sequence (DNA): TGTGCCAGCAGCTTAGTTGGGCAGGAACCGAGTCAGCCCCAGCATTTT. This translates into CASSLVGQEPSQPQHF.

V usage is TRBV6-5 and J usage is TRBJ1-6; D is unresolved. The V and J ends lost 5 bases and 15 bases respectively, with 20 bases between them. The germline V gene has CDR1 MNHEY and CDR2 SVGAGI. CDR3 length equals 14 residues. The CDR3 loop is CASSPSSSPIYLHF. CDR3 DNA: TGTGCCAGCAGTCCCTCGAGTTCACCGATATACCTCCACTTT.

The V gene is TRBV19, the J gene TRBJ1-5; D remains ambiguous. The V gene lost 11 bases and the J gene lost 2 bases, with 16 bases spanning the gap. The CDR3 is made up of 14 amino acids. Germline V gene lookup returns CDR1 LNHDA and CDR2 SQIVND (reference sequence). CDR3 residues: CAAAPDAGNQPQHF. For the CDR3, the DNA is TGTGCCGCTGCCCCGGATGCGGGCAATCAGCCCCAGCATTTT.

In this sample, this clone turned up many times. Here the CDR3 DNA reads TGTGCCAGCTCACCTGGCCCGGACAGACCCTACGAGCAGTACTTC. Its translation: CASSPGPDRPYEQYF. The chain joins TRBV18 to TRBJ2-7, with TRBD1 as a possible D gene (6 bases). There are 15 residues in the CDR3. Germline CDR1 KGHSH, CDR2 LQKENI. V gave up 3 bases and J gave up 2 bases, with 14 bases separating them. Using reference TRBV18 and TRBJ2-7 for the parts outside the CDR3, the full variable domain is NAGVMQNPRHLVRRRGQEARLRCSPMKGHSHVYWYRQLPEEGLKFMVYLQKENIIDESGMPKERFSAEFPKEGPSILRIQQVVRGDSAAYFCASSPGPDRPYEQYFGPGTRLTVT.

This clone was detected once. V usage is TRBV4-3 and J usage is TRBJ1-1; no clear D. Trimming left V 0 bases short and J 0 bases short, with 8 bases between. In germline, CDR1 is LGHNA, CDR2 YSLEER. CDR3 length: 15 residues. CDR3 nucleotide sequence: TGCGCCAGCAGCCAAGATGCGGCCATGAACACTGAAGCTTTCTTT. Translated, it gives CASSQDAAMNTEAFF.

The chain couples TRBV9 to TRBJ1-6; D gene ambiguous. This CDR3 has 14 residues. V was trimmed by 1 base and J by 5 bases, leaving 7 bases between them. CDR1 and CDR2 from the germline V gene are SGDLS and YYNGEE. DNA for the CDR3: TGTGCCAGCAGCGTAAACAAAGATAATTCACCCCTCCACTTT. Protein: CASSVNKDNSPLHF.

The chain is built from TRBV5-1 and TRBJ2-5; the D gene is possibly TRBD1 (5 bases). The CDR3 is made up of 15 amino acids. Germline CDR1 reads SGHRS; CDR2 reads YFSETQ. The V and J ends lost 0 bases and 3 bases respectively, with 12 bases between them. CDR3 in DNA: TGCGCCAGCAGCTTGGCCGCGACAGCCGAAGAGACCCAGTACTTC. This gives the protein CASSLAATAEETQYF.

The CDR3 region has the DNA TGTGCCACCAGTGATTTGAGCGGAGAGCGTCTTGGGACCCAGTACTTC. Its translation: CATSDLSGERLGTQYF. J is TRBJ2-5 and V is TRBV24-1, with D possibly TRBD2 on 5 matching bases. The V end was cut by 0 bases, the J end by 7 bases, with 17 bases between. The germline V gene encodes CDR1 KGHDR and CDR2 SFDVKD. This CDR3 spans 16 amino acids.

In this sample, this clone turned up a few times. The V call is TRBV6-6, the J call TRBJ2-7; possibly TRBD2 for D (5 bases). Trimming cost V 4 bases and J 5 bases, with 6 bases left between them. The CDR3 extends over 11 amino acids. Germline CDR1 reads MNHNY; CDR2 reads SVGAGI (reference sequence). The CDR3 DNA is TGTGCCAGCAGTTTGAGGGACGAGCAGTACTTC. This encodes CASSLRDEQYF.

The chain couples TRBV2 to TRBJ2-7, with D unclear. Germline-derived CDR1 and CDR2 are SNHLY and FYNNEI. The V gene lost 4 bases and the J gene lost 1 base, with 17 bases spanning the gap. The CDR3 is made up of 16 amino acids. Here the CDR3 reads CASSVPTDRPSYEQYF. The CDR3 bases are TGTGCCAGCAGTGTTCCGACTGACCGACCTTCCTACGAGCAGTACTTC.

Notes on this clone: One end of the junction is discordant with germline, which a read error may explain. The genes are TRBV7-7 and TRBJ1-6; D uncertain. This CDR3 contains 17 residues. The V gene's germline CDR1 is SSHAT and CDR2 FNYEAQ (reference sequence). The chain's CDR3 is CASSDLNIPRIDSPLHF. In nucleotides, the CDR3 is TGTGCTAGCAGCGACCTAAATATCCCGAGGATTGATTCACCCCTCCACTTT.

The chain couples TRBV24-1 to TRBJ2-3, with 7 bases fitting TRBD1. The V and J ends lost 4 bases and 3 bases, in that order; junction bases with no gene match: 9. CDR3 length: 16 residues. Per germline, CDR1 KGHDR and CDR2 SFDVKD. The CDR3 DNA sequence: TGTGCCACCAGTGAGGGGGACAGTCAAATAACAGATACGCAGTATTTT. The encoded protein is CATSEGDSQITDTQYF.

The V gene is TRBV29-1, the J gene TRBJ1-2; TRBD1 matches 9 bases. The CDR3 is 13 residues long. V was clipped by 5 bases and J by 7 bases; unmatched bases: 8. Per the germline V gene, CDR1 is SQVTM and CDR2 is ANQGSEA. CDR3 sequence: CSVTTGGAGGYTF. The CDR3 DNA is TGCAGCGTTACAACAGGGGGCGCGGGTGGCTACACCTTC.

In DNA form, the CDR3 reads TGTGCCAGCAGCTTCGGTGGCGGTGGAAACACCATATATTTT. Its translation is CASSFGGGGNTIYF. This chain links TRBV7-2 with TRBJ1-3; no firm D call. V lost 3 bases and J lost 3, with 9 bases in between. Looked up from germline, CDR1 is SGHTA and CDR2 is FQGNSA. This CDR3 has 14 residues.

V gene TRBV5-5 combines with J gene TRBJ1-5; 9 positions agree with TRBD1. The CDR3 is made up of 16 amino acids. Trimming removed 5 bases from V and 4 bases from J; junction bases left unmatched: 10. Looked up from germline, CDR1 is SGHKS and CDR2 is YYEKEE (reference sequence). CDR3 in amino acids: CASSKQGDRANQPQHF. The CDR3 region has the DNA TGTGCCAGCAGTAAACAGGGGGACAGGGCGAATCAGCCCCAGCATTTT.

The rearrangement joins TRBV25-1 to TRBJ2-1; 8 bases align to TRBD2. The CDR3 has 15 residues. After removal of 2 bases from V and 3 bases from J, the junction contained 3 bases not matched to a gene. Germline V lookup: CDR1 MGHDK, CDR2 SYGVNS. The DNA for the CDR3 is TGTGCCAGCAGTGAAATCAGCGGGGGCTACAATGAGCAGTTCTTC. Translating gives CASSEISGGYNEQFF.

V gene TRBV7-2 combines with J gene TRBJ2-3; 10 nucleotides agree with TRBD2. Germline trimming cut 4 bases from V and 2 bases from J; bases unmatched to any gene: 3. This CDR3 has 15 amino acids. The V gene's germline CDR1 is SGHTA and CDR2 FQGNSA. CDR3 region: CASSYSGGFTDTQYF. CDR3 nucleotide sequence: TGTGCCAGCAGCTATAGCGGGGGGTTCACAGATACGCAGTATTTT.

The V gene is TRBV3-1 (or the pseudogene TRBV3-2), the J gene TRBJ1-2; tentative D call: TRBD1 (6 bases). Trimming shortened V by 5 bases and J by 4 bases, and 11 bases separated the two germline ends. CDR1 and CDR2 (germline): LGHDT, YNNKEL (reference sequence). The CDR3 has 13 residues. DNA for the CDR3: TGTGCCAGCAGCTCACAGGGAAGCTATGGCTACACCTTC. Translated: CASSSQGSYGYTF.

In its sample, this clone was seen many times. The chain recombines TRBV6-5 with TRBJ1-4, with D possibly TRBD1 on 6 matching bases. V was trimmed by 5 bases and J by 6 bases, leaving 16 bases between them. In germline, CDR1 is MNHEY, CDR2 SVGAGI. The CDR3 length is 15 residues. This CDR3 is CASSLQGPFYEKLFF. In DNA, the CDR3 is TGTGCCAGCAGTCTACAGGGCCCCTTCTATGAAAAACTGTTTTTT.

Details on this clone: This sample includes further DNA sequences coding for the same CDR3. The V gene is TRBV6-5, the J gene TRBJ2-7, with 7 bases fitting TRBD1. The germline CDR1 and CDR2 sequences are MNHEY and SVGAGI. V was clipped by 4 bases and J by 7 bases; unmatched bases: 4. The CDR3 loop spans 12 amino acids. DNA of the CDR3: TGTGCCAGCAGTTCCCCAGGGGGTGAGCAGTACTTC. Residues: CASSSPGGEQYF.